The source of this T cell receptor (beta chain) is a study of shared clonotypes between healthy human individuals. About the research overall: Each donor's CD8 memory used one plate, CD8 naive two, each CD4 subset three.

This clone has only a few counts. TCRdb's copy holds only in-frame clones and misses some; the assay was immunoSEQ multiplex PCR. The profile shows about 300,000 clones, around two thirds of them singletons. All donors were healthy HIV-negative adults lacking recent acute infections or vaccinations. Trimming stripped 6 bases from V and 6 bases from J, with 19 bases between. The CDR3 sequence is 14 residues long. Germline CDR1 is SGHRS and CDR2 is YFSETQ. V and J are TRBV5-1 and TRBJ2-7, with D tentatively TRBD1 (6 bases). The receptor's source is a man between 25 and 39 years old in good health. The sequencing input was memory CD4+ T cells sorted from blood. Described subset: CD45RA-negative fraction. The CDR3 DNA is TGCGCCAGCACAACAGGGCTGTTTCCGGGCGAGCAGTACTTC. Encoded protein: CASTTGLFPGEQYF.